This note documents a single TCR beta chain sequence. Its antigen is currently unknown. Axillary draining lymph nodes of breast cancer patients supplied the node samples. Using its own MiXCR run on the multiplex PCR reads, TCRdb lists one record per CDR3 protein. This sample has about 180,000 distinct CDR3 sequences, with 30% to 35% found just once. These data are taken from a study of breast tumors, draining lymph nodes, adjacent tissues. Study findings and constraints: Luminal-like breast cancer showed significantly greater tumor-nontumor repertoire similarity than basal-like breast cancer did. That most tumor T cells come from lymph nodes remained unproven. Most tumor T cells seemingly derive from lymph node, then expand in tumor. Tumor TCR diversity was below lymph nodes but above nontumor tissue.

CDR3 length: 14 residues. In germline, CDR1 is MNHEY, CDR2 SMNVEV (reference sequence). V dropped 1 base and J dropped 4 bases, with 8 bases sitting between them. The receptor comes from a female donor with breast cancer. Some clones in this sample may be carry-over from other donors' samples. The material sequenced was axillary lymph node tissue. The chain joins TRBV27 to TRBJ2-1; no reliable D call. For the CDR3, the DNA is TGTGCCAGCAGTTTATTACTGGGTTACAATGAGCAGTTCTTC. Residues: CASSLLLGYNEQFF.